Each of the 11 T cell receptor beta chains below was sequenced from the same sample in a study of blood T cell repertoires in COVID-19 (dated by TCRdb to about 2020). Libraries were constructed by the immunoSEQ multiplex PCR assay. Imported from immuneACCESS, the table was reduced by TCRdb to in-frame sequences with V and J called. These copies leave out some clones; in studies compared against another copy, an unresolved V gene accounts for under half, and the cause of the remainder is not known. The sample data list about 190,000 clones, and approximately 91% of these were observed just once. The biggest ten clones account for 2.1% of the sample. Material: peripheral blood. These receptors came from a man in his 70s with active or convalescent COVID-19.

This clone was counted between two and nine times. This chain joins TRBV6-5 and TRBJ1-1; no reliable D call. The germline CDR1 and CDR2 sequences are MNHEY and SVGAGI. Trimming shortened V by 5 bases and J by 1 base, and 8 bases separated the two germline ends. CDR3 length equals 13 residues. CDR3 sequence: CASSTNRNTEAFF. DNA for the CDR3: TGTGCCAGCAGTACCAACAGGAACACTGAAGCTTTCTTT.

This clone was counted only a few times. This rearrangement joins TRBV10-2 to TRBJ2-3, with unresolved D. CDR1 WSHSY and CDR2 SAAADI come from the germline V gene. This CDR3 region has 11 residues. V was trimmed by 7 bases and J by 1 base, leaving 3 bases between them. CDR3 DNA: TGCGCCAGCACGGGCACAGATACGCAGTATTTT. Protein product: CASTGTDTQYF.

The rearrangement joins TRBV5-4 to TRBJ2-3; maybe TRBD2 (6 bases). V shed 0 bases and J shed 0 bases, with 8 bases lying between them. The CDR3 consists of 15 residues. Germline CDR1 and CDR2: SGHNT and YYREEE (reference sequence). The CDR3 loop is CASSLGRASTDTQYF. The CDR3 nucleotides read TGTGCCAGCAGCTTGGGGAGGGCTAGCACAGATACGCAGTATTTT.

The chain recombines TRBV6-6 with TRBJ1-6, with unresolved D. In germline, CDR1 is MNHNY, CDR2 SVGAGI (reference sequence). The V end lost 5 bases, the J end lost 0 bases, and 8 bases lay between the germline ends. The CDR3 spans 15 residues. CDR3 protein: CASSPLSSYNSPLHF. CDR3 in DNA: TGTGCCAGCAGTCCCCTGAGCTCCTATAATTCACCCCTCCACTTT.

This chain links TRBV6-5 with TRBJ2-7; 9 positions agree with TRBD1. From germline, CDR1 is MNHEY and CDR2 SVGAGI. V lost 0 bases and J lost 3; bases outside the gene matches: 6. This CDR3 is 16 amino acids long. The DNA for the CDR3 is TGTGCCAGCAGTTACTCCTCGGGACAGGGTTACTACGAGCAGTACTTC. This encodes CASSYSSGQGYYEQYF.

CDR3 nucleotide sequence: TGCGCCAGCAGTGAGTCTTACTCCGGGGAGCTGTTTTTT. This gives the protein CASSESYSGELFF. J is TRBJ2-2 and V is TRBV10-1, with D hard to call. The CDR3 contains 13 residues. Germline-derived CDR1 and CDR2 are WNHNN and SYGVQD (reference sequence). V was cut by 0 bases and J by 6 bases, with 5 bases left in between.

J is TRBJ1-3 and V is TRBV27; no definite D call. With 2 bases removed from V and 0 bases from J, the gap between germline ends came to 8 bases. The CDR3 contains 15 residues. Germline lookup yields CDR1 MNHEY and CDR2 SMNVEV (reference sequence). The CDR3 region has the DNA TGTGCCAGCAGTTTAGAGGCCGGCTCTGGAAACACCATATATTTT. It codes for CASSLEAGSGNTIYF.

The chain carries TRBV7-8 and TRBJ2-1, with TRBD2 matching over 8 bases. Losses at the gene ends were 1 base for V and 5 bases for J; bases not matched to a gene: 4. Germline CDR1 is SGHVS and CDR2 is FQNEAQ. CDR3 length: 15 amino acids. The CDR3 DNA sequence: TGTGCCAGCAGCTTAGTCGCGACTAGCGACAATGAGCAGTTCTTC. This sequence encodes CASSLVATSDNEQFF.

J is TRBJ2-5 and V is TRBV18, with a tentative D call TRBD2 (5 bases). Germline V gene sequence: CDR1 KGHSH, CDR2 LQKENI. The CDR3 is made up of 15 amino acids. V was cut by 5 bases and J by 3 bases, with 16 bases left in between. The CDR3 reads CASSSRAGTKETQYF. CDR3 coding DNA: TGTGCCAGCTCATCGCGGGCGGGCACCAAAGAGACCCAGTACTTC. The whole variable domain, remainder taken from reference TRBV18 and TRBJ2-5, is NAGVMQNPRHLVRRRGQEARLRCSPMKGHSHVYWYRQLPEEGLKFMVYLQKENIIDESGMPKERFSAEFPKEGPSILRIQQVVRGDSAAYFCASSSRAGTKETQYFGPGTRLLVL.

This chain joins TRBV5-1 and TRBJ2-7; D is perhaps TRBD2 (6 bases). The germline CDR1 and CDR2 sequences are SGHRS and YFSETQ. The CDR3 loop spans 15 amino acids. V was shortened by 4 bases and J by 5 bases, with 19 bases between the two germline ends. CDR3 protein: CASSPAGLANDEQYF. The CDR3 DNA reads TGCGCCAGCAGCCCGGCTGGGCTAGCGAACGACGAGCAGTACTTC.

CDR3 sequence reads: CATSDPRQGGHEQFF. The CDR3 bases are TGTGCCACCAGTGACCCCCGACAGGGGGGGCATGAGCAGTTCTTC. The V and J genes are TRBV24-1 and TRBJ2-1; TRBD1 matches 9 bases. The trim removed 4 bases at V and 8 bases at J, leaving 8 bases unmatched. The CDR3 loop spans 15 amino acids. Germline loops: CDR1 KGHDR, CDR2 SFDVKD.